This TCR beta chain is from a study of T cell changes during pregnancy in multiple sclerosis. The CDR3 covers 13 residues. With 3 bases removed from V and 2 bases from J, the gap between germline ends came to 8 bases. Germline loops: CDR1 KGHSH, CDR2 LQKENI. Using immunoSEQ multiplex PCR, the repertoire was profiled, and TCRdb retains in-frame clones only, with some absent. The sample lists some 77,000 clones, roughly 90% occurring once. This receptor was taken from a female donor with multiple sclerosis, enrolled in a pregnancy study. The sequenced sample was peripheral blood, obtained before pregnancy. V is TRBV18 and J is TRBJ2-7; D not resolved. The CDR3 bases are TGTGCCAGCTCACCGGGCGATACCTACGAGCAGTACTTC. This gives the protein CASSPGDTYEQYF. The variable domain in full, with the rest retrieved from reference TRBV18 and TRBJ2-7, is NAGVMQNPRHLVRRRGQEARLRCSPMKGHSHVYWYRQLPEEGLKFMVYLQKENIIDESGMPKERFSAEFPKEGPSILRIQQVVRGDSAAYFCASSPGDTYEQYFGPGTRLTVT.